This T cell receptor beta chain derives from a study of regulatory T cells in long-lasting Graves disease. Overall study results and limits: Public clonotype sharing was higher in persistent than newly diagnosed patients.

Time point in this sample: newly diagnosed GD, antithyroid drugs for less than 3 months. TCR sequences were obtained from RNA taken from PBMCs. CDR3 regions were amplified by Arm-PCR using iRepertoire HTBI primers to build TCR beta libraries. One entry per CDR3 protein, called by TCRdb with MiXCR from the multiplex PCR reads. The table has about 430,000 distinct CDR3 sequences, about 15% seen once. This clonotype was seen only a few times. Its matching antigen is unknown. This CDR3 has 14 amino acids. The V gene's germline CDR1 is LNHDA and CDR2 SQIVND (reference sequence). Trimming pared 2 bases from V and 5 bases from J, leaving 10 bases between. The sample also formed part of further work on T cells in Graves' hyperthyroidism and ophthalmopathy.

The specimen comprised peripheral blood mononuclear cells (PBMCs), sampled at new diagnosis, from a patient treated with antithyroid drugs. The TCR originated in a woman between 35 and 50 years old with Graves disease. V and J are TRBV19 and TRBJ2-1, with a tentative D call TRBD1 (5 bases). This chain's CDR3 is CASSIQDIHNEQFF. DNA of the CDR3: TGTGCCAGTAGTATACAGGACATACACAATGAGCAGTTCTTC.